These 25 T cell receptor beta chains share one sample of origin, sequenced in a study of blood T cell repertoires in COVID-19. Only in-frame clones appear in the TCRdb table, and some are missing; sequencing was by immunoSEQ multiplex PCR. The sample lists under 300,000 clones; approximately 79% were seen once. The specimen was peripheral blood. All receptors derive from a woman aged 40 to 50 with active or convalescent COVID-19.

This clone was counted between two and nine times. V gene TRBV28 combines with J gene TRBJ2-1, with a weak D call TRBD2 (5 bases). The germline gives CDR1 MDHEN, CDR2 SYDVKM. Deletions cut 5 bases from V and 6 bases from J, with 11 bases between. The CDR3 runs 13 residues. This chain's CDR3 is CASSPGVPNEQFF. DNA for the CDR3: TGTGCCAGCAGTCCCGGGGTACCCAATGAGCAGTTCTTC.

V and J are TRBV11-2 and TRBJ1-2; unclear D gene. Trimming shortened V by 3 bases and J by 4 bases, and 12 bases separated the two germline ends. The CDR3 covers 14 residues. Germline CDR1 SGHAT, CDR2 FQNNGV. The CDR3 region is CASSLEPGLYGYTF. The CDR3 region has the DNA TGTGCCAGCAGCTTGGAACCGGGTCTCTATGGCTACACCTTC.

The chain employs TRBV28 and TRBJ1-5; TRBD1 is a possible D gene (5 bases). CDR3 length: 17 amino acids. V was pared by 7 bases and J by 3 bases, with 22 bases between. CDR1 is MDHEN, CDR2 SYDVKM, per germline. The CDR3 is CASITLRMAGHNQPQHF. The CDR3 DNA reads as TGTGCCAGCATCACTCTACGAATGGCAGGGCACAATCAGCCCCAGCATTTT.

The rearrangement uses TRBV5-5 and TRBJ2-3; 8 nucleotides line up with TRBD2. Per the germline V gene, CDR1 is SGHKS and CDR2 is YYEKEE (reference sequence). V lost 4 bases and J lost 0; bases outside the gene matches: 19. There are 20 residues in the CDR3. CDR3 sequence reads: CASSVRRGGGGRASTDTQYF. The CDR3 DNA follows: TGTGCCAGCAGCGTGAGGAGGGGAGGCGGGGGGCGTGCTAGCACAGATACGCAGTATTTT.

This clone was detected a few times. V is TRBV30 and J is TRBJ1-4; weak D call: TRBD1 (6 bases). CDR1 and CDR2 from the germline V gene are GTSNPN and SVGIG (reference sequence). The V end was cut by 2 bases, the J end by 5 bases, with 18 bases between. This CDR3 spans 16 amino acids. CDR3 DNA sequence: TGTGCCTGGAGTTGGCCCGGGGGGGCGGTGAATGAAAAACTGTTTTTT. Translated: CAWSWPGGAVNEKLFF.

The chain employs TRBV4-2 and TRBJ1-1; maybe TRBD1 (5 bases). The CDR3 totals 15 residues. Germline values: CDR1 LGHNA, CDR2 YNFKEQ. With 0 bases removed from V and 10 bases from J, the gap between germline ends came to 18 bases. The CDR3, as DNA: TGTGCCAGCAGCCAAGATCCAGGGTTTGATCTTGGAGCTTTCTTT. As protein: CASSQDPGFDLGAFF.

Of note for this clone: Other DNA sequences in the same sample also yield this CDR3. V is TRBV29-1 and J is TRBJ1-2; the D gene is possibly TRBD1 (6 bases). Germline CDR1 and CDR2: SQVTM and ANQGSEA. The CDR3 totals 13 residues. V dropped 6 bases and J dropped 3 bases, with 14 bases sitting between them. CDR3 sequence reads: CSVPTGLDYGYTF. CDR3 nucleotide sequence: TGCAGCGTGCCCACAGGGCTAGACTATGGCTACACCTTC.

The chain has TRBV9 and TRBJ2-3; TRBD1 matches 9 bases. From germline, CDR1 is SGDLS and CDR2 YYNGEE. The V segment lost 0 bases and the J segment 4 bases; nucleotides outside the gene matches: 9. CDR3 size: 17 residues. The CDR3 protein is CASSVAFGDRAADTQYF. The DNA for the CDR3 is TGTGCCAGCAGCGTAGCTTTCGGGGACAGGGCGGCAGATACGCAGTATTTT.

The chain carries TRBV19 and TRBJ1-6; D is ambiguous. V lost 3 bases and J lost 9, with 21 bases in between. Germline CDR1 is LNHDA and CDR2 is SQIVND (reference sequence). This CDR3 region has 17 residues. The CDR3 reads CASSIPGREMRGSPLHF. CDR3 DNA sequence: TGTGCCAGTAGTATTCCCGGGCGAGAGATGCGGGGTTCACCCCTCCACTTT.

The V gene is TRBV10-3, the J gene TRBJ1-1; D is unclear. Trimming left V 8 bases short and J 3 bases short, with 13 bases between. The CDR3 is made up of 13 amino acids. Germline V gives CDR1 ENHRY, CDR2 SYGVKD. The CDR3 DNA reads as TGTGCCATCTGTGGAGGGCGGGACACTGAAGCTTTCTTT. Amino acid sequence: CAICGGRDTEAFF.

The V and J genes are TRBV5-1 and TRBJ1-2; no reliable D call. CDR1 SGHRS and CDR2 YFSETQ come from the germline V gene. Trimming removed 4 bases at V and 8 bases at J, with 15 bases between. The CDR3 consists of 13 residues. CDR3: CASSPGRTNGYTF. The CDR3 coding sequence is TGCGCCAGCAGCCCCGGACGGACTAACGGCTACACCTTC.

This chain joins TRBV12-3 or TRBV12-4 and TRBJ2-5; 7 bases fit TRBD1. The CDR3 has 11 residues. Germline trimming cut 6 bases from V and 9 bases from J; bases unmatched to any gene: 4. The CDR3 bases are TGTGCCAGCAGAACAGGGGCGGCCCAGTACTTC. It specifies CASRTGAAQYF.

V usage is TRBV28 and J usage is TRBJ1-3; D is undetermined. V was trimmed by 3 bases and J by 2 bases, leaving 5 bases between them. The germline gives CDR1 MDHEN, CDR2 SYDVKM. CDR3 length: 13 amino acids. CDR3 loop: CASSLQTGNTIYF. The CDR3 bases are TGTGCCAGCAGTTTGCAGACTGGAAACACCATATATTTT.

The CDR3 DNA follows: TGCGCCAGCAGCCAGGGTAAGGCAGGGGAAACTAATGAAAAACTGTTTTTT. Protein: CASSQGKAGETNEKLFF. J is TRBJ1-4 and V is TRBV4-1; D may be TRBD1 (6 bases). The germline CDR1 and CDR2 sequences are MGHRA and YSYEKL. This CDR3 is 17 amino acids long. V dropped 3 bases and J dropped 1 base, with 15 bases sitting between them.

The gene calls are TRBV12-3 or TRBV12-4 and TRBJ2-3; 7 bases are shared with TRBD2. The CDR3 consists of 13 residues. The V and J ends lost 5 bases and 15 bases, in that order; junction bases with no gene match: 14. The CDR3 loop is CASSGGGRGATYF. The CDR3 DNA reads as TGTGCCAGCAGTGGGGGGGGACGCGGGGCGACCTATTTT.

The chain carries TRBV6-6 and TRBJ2-1, with 7 nucleotides matching TRBD2. Germline CDR1 is MNHNY and CDR2 is SVGAGI (reference sequence). The CDR3 has 14 residues. V lost 2 bases and J lost 8; bases outside the gene matches: 6. The CDR3: CASSYEGRVDEQFF. For the CDR3, the DNA is TGTGCCAGCAGTTACGAGGGGAGGGTCGATGAGCAGTTCTTC.

The chain carries TRBV28 and TRBJ1-3; D call uncertain. Trimming removed 11 bases from V and 4 bases from J, with 15 bases in between. This CDR3 has 13 amino acids. Germline V gene sequence: CDR1 MDHEN, CDR2 SYDVKM. The DNA of the CDR3 is TGTGCCGCCCGGCGGAGGGTCGGAAACACCATATATTTT. Translation gives CAARRRVGNTIYF.

This sequence joins TRBV11-1 and TRBJ2-1; 10 bases map to TRBD2. The germline V gene encodes CDR1 SGHAT and CDR2 FQDESV (reference sequence). The V segment lost 5 bases and the J segment 5 bases; nucleotides outside the gene matches: 9. This CDR3 spans 16 amino acids. This CDR3 is CASSPSGTSVHNEQFF. CDR3 nucleotides: TGTGCCAGCAGCCCTTCCGGGACTAGCGTCCACAATGAGCAGTTCTTC.

V gene TRBV5-4 combines with J gene TRBJ1-2; D may be TRBD1 (5 bases). The V and J ends lost 3 bases and 8 bases respectively, with 14 bases between them. The CDR3 covers 13 residues. Per the germline V gene, CDR1 is SGHNT and CDR2 is YYREEE (reference sequence). CDR3 residues: CASSSGVNGGYTF. CDR3 nucleotide sequence: TGTGCCAGCAGCTCGGGGGTTAACGGCGGCTACACCTTC.

V usage is TRBV5-1 and J usage is TRBJ1-4; D is uncertain. The length of the CDR3 is 13 residues. Germline-derived CDR1 and CDR2 are SGHRS and YFSETQ. Trimming took off 6 bases at V and 7 bases at J, with 13 bases between the two ends. CDR3 loop: CASTTPEGEKLFF. The CDR3 region has the DNA TGCGCCAGCACGACCCCGGAGGGTGAAAAACTGTTTTTT.

This chain connects TRBV3-1 (or the pseudogene TRBV3-2) to TRBJ1-2, with TRBD1 as a possible D gene (6 bases). The CDR3 has 15 amino acids. Germline CDR1 and CDR2: LGHDT and YNNKEL (reference sequence). V was cut by 0 bases and J by 6 bases, with 14 bases left in between. This chain's CDR3 is CASSQDHRVLDGYTF. CDR3 nucleotide sequence: TGTGCCAGCAGCCAAGATCACAGGGTCCTTGATGGCTACACCTTC.

This clone was found once. The chain is built from TRBV19 and TRBJ1-5; D might be TRBD1 (6 bases). Trimming pared 5 bases from V and 0 bases from J, leaving 11 bases between. Germline assignment: CDR1 LNHDA and CDR2 SQIVND (reference sequence). This CDR3 comprises 15 residues. The CDR3 is CASSPGQHSNQPQHF. The CDR3 DNA reads TGTGCCAGTAGTCCCGGACAGCATAGCAATCAGCCCCAGCATTTT.

The V call is TRBV27, the J call TRBJ2-1; 9 bases are a match to TRBD2. The CDR3 spans 15 residues. The germline V gene has CDR1 MNHEY and CDR2 SMNVEV (reference sequence). The J segment lost 5 bases and the V segment lost 5 bases, leaving 7 bases of the junction unmatched. The CDR3 nucleotides are TGTGCCAGCAGTCCCCGTAGCGGGGGTCACAATGAGCAGTTCTTC. Translation: CASSPRSGGHNEQFF.

This clone was detected only a few times. The chain is built from TRBV6-5 and TRBJ2-7, with D perhaps TRBD2 (6 bases). The V and J ends lost 0 bases and 9 bases respectively, with 21 bases between them. The CDR3 spans 16 residues. CDR1 is MNHEY, CDR2 SVGAGI, per germline. Here the CDR3 reads CASSYSGGLVTAWQYV. The DNA of the CDR3 is TGTGCCAGCAGTTACTCTGGGGGGTTAGTAACCGCGTGGCAGTACGTC.

About this clone itself: Since a much larger clone is just one base distant, this may be a read error. Other DNA sequences in the same sample also yield this CDR3. This chain uses TRBV5-1 with TRBJ1-3; weak D call: TRBD1 (5 bases). Germline CDR1 reads SGHRS; CDR2 reads YFSETQ. V dropped 1 base and J dropped 0 bases, with 8 bases sitting between them. The CDR3 contains 15 residues. In DNA, the CDR3 is TGCGCCAGCAGCTTGACAGGAATCTCTGGAAACACCATATATTTT. This sequence encodes CASSLTGISGNTIYF.